A selection of T cell receptor beta chains follows, all from one sample in a study of blood T cell repertoires in COVID-19. TCRdb keeps only in-frame clones here, not all; method: immunoSEQ multiplex PCR. The data hold around 200,000 clones, with around four fifths observed a single time. Sequenced input: PBMCs or T cells enriched from blood (not recorded which). Receptors were obtained from a man aged 35-49 years who had recovered from COVID-19. CDR3s include the opening cysteine and the closing phenylalanine or tryptophan. A D gene is named only where the DNA matches it firmly. A clone size is listed for some rows: how often the clone was seen (once, few, many), or a class if it is expanded.

j_call,cdr3_length,d_call,v_call,clone_size,cdr3_nt,cdr3_aa
TRBJ1-6,14,NA,TRBV27,NA,TGTGCCAGCAGTTTGGGGTACAGGGATTCACCCCTCCACTTT,CASSLGYRDSPLHF
TRBJ1-6,13,TRBD1,TRBV30,NA,TGTGCCGCAACCAACAGGGGCGGAAGGTCCCTCCACTTT,CAATNRGGRSLHF
TRBJ1-2,13,TRBD1,TRBV27,few,TGTGCCAGCAGTTTCCGGGACAGTCGCGGCTACACCTTC,CASSFRDSRGYTF
TRBJ1-1,15,NA,TRBV27,NA,TGTGCCAGCAGCCAAGTTGGGACGGGGGAAACTGAAGCTTTCTTT,CASSQVGTGETEAFF
TRBJ1-1,13,NA,TRBV7-3,NA,TGTGCCAGCAGCGCACAGGAGAACACTGAAGCTTTCTTT,CASSAQENTEAFF
TRBJ1-2,15,NA,TRBV4-2,few,TGTGCCAGCAGCCGGGCGACAGTTACTAACTATGGCTACACCTTC,CASSRATVTNYGYTF
TRBJ2-5,13,NA,TRBV2,few,TGTGCCAGCACACAGGGAATCGAAAAGACCCAGTACTTC,CASTQGIEKTQYF
TRBJ1-5,16,NA,TRBV19,NA,TGTGCCAGTAGTATCGGGTGGGAGAGCCGCAATCAGCCCCAGCATTTT,CASSIGWESRNQPQHF
TRBJ2-3,17,TRBD2,TRBV5-1,NA,TGCGCCAGCAGCGAGGTAGCGGGGGGCCCATACACAGATACGCAGTATTTT,CASSEVAGGPYTDTQYF
TRBJ2-5,15,NA,TRBV4-2,NA,TGTGCCAGCAGCCCCGCCGGTGGTACGGGAGAGACCCAGTACTTC,CASSPAGGTGETQYF
TRBJ2-2,15,NA,TRBV27,NA,TGTGCCAGCAGGCGCCCGGGGGTGAACACCGGGGAGCTGTTTTTT,CASRRPGVNTGELFF
TRBJ1-4,12,NA,TRBV12-3/TRBV12-4,few,TGTGCCAGCAGGGACCACAGGCAAAAACTGTTTTTT,CASRDHRQKLFF
TRBJ2-2,15,NA,TRBV18,NA,TGTGCCAGCTCACCGACACGGGGGAACACCGGGGAGCTGTTTTTT,CASSPTRGNTGELFF
TRBJ2-6,15,NA,TRBV29-1,NA,TGCAGCGTTGGTACAGGGTACTCTGGGGCCAACGTCCTGACTTTC,CSVGTGYSGANVLTF
TRBJ1-5,14,NA,TRBV30,NA,TGTGCCTGGACCTCGGGGCGGGGGAATCAGCCCCAGCATTTT,CAWTSGRGNQPQHF
TRBJ1-1,13,NA,TRBV29-1,NA,TGCAGCGTTGAGGCGGGCCCGAACACTGAAGCTTTCTTT,CSVEAGPNTEAFF
TRBJ2-7,16,TRBD1,TRBV9,NA,TGTGCCAGCAGCGTAGGGACAGGGTTTAGCTCCTACGAGCAGTACTTC,CASSVGTGFSSYEQYF
TRBJ1-5,16,NA,TRBV25-1,few,TGTGCCAGCAGTGAAGGAGGGTTGGGAGGCAATCAGCCCCAGCATTTT,CASSEGGLGGNQPQHF
TRBJ1-2,13,NA,TRBV19,NA,TGTGCCACTTCACTTCGGGGGAACAGTCGCTACACCTTC,CATSLRGNSRYTF
TRBJ2-2,16,TRBD2,TRBV5-4,NA,TGTGCCAGCAGCAACCCGGGGGGGCCGAACACCGGGGAGCTGTTTTTT,CASSNPGGPNTGELFF
TRBJ2-2,15,NA,TRBV6-6,NA,TGTGCCAGCAGTTACTCTCTAACAGGCACCGGGGAGCTGTTTTTT,CASSYSLTGTGELFF
TRBJ2-2,16,NA,TRBV21-1,NA,TGTGCCAGCAGCATGAACAGGGGGGCTAACACCGGGGAGCTGTTTTTT,CASSMNRGANTGELFF
TRBJ1-1,10,NA,TRBV12-3/TRBV12-4,NA,TGTGCCAGCAGTTCAAACGGACAGCTTTTT,CASSSNGQLF
TRBJ1-5,14,NA,TRBV18,NA,TGTGCCAGCTCATCTCCAATACAGTGTCCGCCCCAGCATTTT,CASSSPIQCPPQHF
TRBJ1-2,10,NA,TRBV20-1,NA,TGCAGTGCTAGACAGGATGGCTACACCTTC,CSARQDGYTF
TRBJ2-1,13,NA,TRBV19,many,TGTGCCAGTAGTATCGACAACTACAATGAGCAGTTCTTC,CASSIDNYNEQFF
TRBJ2-7,16,NA,TRBV4-1,once,TGCGCCAGCAGCCAAGATCCCGCGGGACGCTCCTACGAGCAGTACTTC,CASSQDPAGRSYEQYF
TRBJ1-2,13,NA,TRBV29-1,few,TGCAGCGTCGTGACAGGAAGCGAACGGGGCTACACCTTC,CSVVTGSERGYTF
TRBJ2-7,15,NA,TRBV4-1,once,TGCGCCAGCAGCCAATCGACAGAAACCTCCTACGAGCAGTACTTC,CASSQSTETSYEQYF
TRBJ2-2,15,NA,TRBV9,NA,TGTGCCAGCAGCGTCCGACTAGCAGGGGCCGGGGAGCTGTTTTTT,CASSVRLAGAGELFF
TRBJ2-1,16,NA,TRBV18,NA,TGTGCCAGCTCACCCCCGACACCGCGCTCCTACAATGAGCAGTTCTTC,CASSPPTPRSYNEQFF
TRBJ1-1,18,TRBD1,TRBV2,NA,TGTGCCAGCAGTGAGGGCTTACCGGGACAGGGGAAGAACACTGAAGCTTTCTTT,CASSEGLPGQGKNTEAFF
TRBJ1-2,15,TRBD1,TRBV5-6,NA,TGTGCCAGCAGCTTGGGACAGGGGGCTCCCTATGGCTACACCTTC,CASSLGQGAPYGYTF
TRBJ1-4,15,TRBD1,TRBV27,NA,TGTGCCAGCAGTCTAATACAGGGGGGGAATGAAAAACTGTTTTTT,CASSLIQGGNEKLFF
TRBJ1-2,13,NA,TRBV3-1/TRBV3-2,NA,TGTGCCAGCAGCCAAACTACGCAATATGGCTACACCTTC,CASSQTTQYGYTF
TRBJ1-1,13,NA,TRBV18,NA,TGTGCCAGCTGCGGGGTGATGAGGACTGAAGCTTTCTTT,CASCGVMRTEAFF
TRBJ1-1,15,NA,TRBV7-2,NA,TGTGCCAGCAGCGGAGGGGGGGGTTACAGGACTGAAGCTTTCTTT,CASSGGGGYRTEAFF
TRBJ2-1,15,TRBD2,TRBV2,NA,TGTGCCAGCAGTGCCACTAGCGGGGGCCACAATGAGCAGTTCTTC,CASSATSGGHNEQFF
TRBJ2-1,18,TRBD2,TRBV18,NA,TGTGCCAGCTCACTCAGCGGGGGCATCCCGAGCTCCTACAATGAGCAGTTCTTC,CASSLSGGIPSSYNEQFF
TRBJ1-2,14,NA,TRBV19,NA,TGTGCCAGTAGCTTCTTACAGAATTACTATGGCTACACCTTC,CASSFLQNYYGYTF